Here is one T cell receptor beta chain with its context. Seattle enrolled patients during active infection and tracked them longitudinally. The data belong to a study of blood T cell repertoires in COVID-19. Overall study context: T cells, B-cell-depleted T cells, or PBMCs supplied cDNA or gDNA.

Only in-frame clones appear in the TCRdb table, and some are missing; sequencing was by immunoSEQ multiplex PCR. This repertoire shows approximately 97,000 clones, roughly 92% found once; its top ten account for more than 1.5%. Per germline, CDR1 LNHDA and CDR2 SQIVND (reference sequence). V was trimmed by 9 bases and J by 2 bases, leaving 16 bases between them. The CDR3 runs 14 residues. The sequence derives from a woman aged 50 to 65 with COVID-19, enrolled during active disease. The sequencing sample was made of peripheral blood. This rearrangement joins TRBV19 to TRBJ1-2, with a possible D match to TRBD1 (5 bases). The CDR3 DNA reads TGTGCCAGCACCGAGGGGACTTTCAACTATGGCTACACCTTC. Amino acid sequence: CASTEGTFNYGYTF.